The source of this T cell receptor beta chain is a study of T cell responses to AZD1222 COVID-19 vaccine. The data were produced by immunoSEQ multiplex PCR, yet TCRdb's version contains in-frame clones alone and is incomplete. The sample lists around 100,000 clones; approximately 90% were seen once. Per the germline V gene, CDR1 is MNHEY and CDR2 is SVGAGI. This CDR3 comprises 15 residues. With 0 bases removed from V and 2 bases from J, the gap between germline ends came to 11 bases. This material consisted of peripheral blood, taken on day 0 of AZD1222 vaccination. The source of this sequence is an adult in good health. The chain has TRBV6-5 and TRBJ2-7; TRBD1 is a possible D gene (6 bases). CDR3 region: CASSYSVTGTYEQYF. As DNA, the CDR3 is TGTGCCAGCAGTTACTCAGTAACAGGGACCTACGAGCAGTACTTC.